What follows is one TCR beta chain and its context. The antigen remains unidentified. This record belongs to a study of T cell therapy after organ transplantation. Across the whole study: Expansion used a peptide pool of 30 HLA class I and II CMV epitopes.

Sequencing used immunoSEQ multiplex PCR; TCRdb keeps in-frame clones, though not all of them. This table has about 48,000 clones, less than 95% appearing once. Germline CDR1 PRHDT, CDR2 FYEKMQ (reference sequence). The length of the CDR3 is 17 residues. Trimming stripped 5 bases from V and 2 bases from J, with 22 bases between. V and J are TRBV13 and TRBJ2-7; D may be TRBD1 or TRBD2 (5 bases each). The receptor's source is a human patient who had received a solid organ transplant and had CMV disease. The input for sequencing was CD8+ T cells from blood, taken before autologous CMV-specific T cell therapy. CDR3 region: CASSIPGPGGEAYEQYF. CDR3 in DNA: TGTGCCAGCAGCATACCGGGACCCGGAGGAGAGGCCTACGAGCAGTACTTC.